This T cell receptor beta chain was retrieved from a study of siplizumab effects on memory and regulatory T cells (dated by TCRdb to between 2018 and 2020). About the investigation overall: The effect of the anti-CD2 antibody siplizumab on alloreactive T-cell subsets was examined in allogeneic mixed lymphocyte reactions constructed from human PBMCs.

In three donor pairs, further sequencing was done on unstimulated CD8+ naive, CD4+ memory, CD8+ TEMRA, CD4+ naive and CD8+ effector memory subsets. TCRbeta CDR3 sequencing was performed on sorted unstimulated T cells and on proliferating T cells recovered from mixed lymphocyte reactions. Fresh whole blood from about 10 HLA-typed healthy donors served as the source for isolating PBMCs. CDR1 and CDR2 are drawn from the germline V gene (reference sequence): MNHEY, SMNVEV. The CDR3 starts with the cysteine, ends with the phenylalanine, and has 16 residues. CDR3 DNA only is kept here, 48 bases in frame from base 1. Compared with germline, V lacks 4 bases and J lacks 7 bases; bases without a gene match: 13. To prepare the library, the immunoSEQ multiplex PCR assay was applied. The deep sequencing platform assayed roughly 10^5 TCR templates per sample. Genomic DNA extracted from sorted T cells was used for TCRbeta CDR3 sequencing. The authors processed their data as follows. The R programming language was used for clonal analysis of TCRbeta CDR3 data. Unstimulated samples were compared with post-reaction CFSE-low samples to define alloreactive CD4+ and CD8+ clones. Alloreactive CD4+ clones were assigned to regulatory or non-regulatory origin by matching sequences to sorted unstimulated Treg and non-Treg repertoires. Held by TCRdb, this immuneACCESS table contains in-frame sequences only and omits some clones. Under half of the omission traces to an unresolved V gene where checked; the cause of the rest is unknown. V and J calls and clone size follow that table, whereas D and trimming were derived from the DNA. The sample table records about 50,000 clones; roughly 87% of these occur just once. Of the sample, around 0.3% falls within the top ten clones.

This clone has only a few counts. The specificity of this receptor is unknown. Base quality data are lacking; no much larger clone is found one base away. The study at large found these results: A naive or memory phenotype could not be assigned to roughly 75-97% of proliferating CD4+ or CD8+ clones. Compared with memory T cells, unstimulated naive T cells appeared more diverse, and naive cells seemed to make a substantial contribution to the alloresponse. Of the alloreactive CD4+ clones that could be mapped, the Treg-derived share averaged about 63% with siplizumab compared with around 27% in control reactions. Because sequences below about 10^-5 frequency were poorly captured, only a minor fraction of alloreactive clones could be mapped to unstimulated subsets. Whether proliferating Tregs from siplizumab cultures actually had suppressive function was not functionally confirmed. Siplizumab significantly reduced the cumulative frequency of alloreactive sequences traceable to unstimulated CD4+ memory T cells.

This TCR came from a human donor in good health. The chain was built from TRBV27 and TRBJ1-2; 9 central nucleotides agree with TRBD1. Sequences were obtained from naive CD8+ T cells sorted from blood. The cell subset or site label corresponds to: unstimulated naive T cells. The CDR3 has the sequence CASSSLGQGSYGGYTF. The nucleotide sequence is TGTGCCAGCAGTTCCCTGGGACAGGGTTCATATGGTGGCTACACCTTC.